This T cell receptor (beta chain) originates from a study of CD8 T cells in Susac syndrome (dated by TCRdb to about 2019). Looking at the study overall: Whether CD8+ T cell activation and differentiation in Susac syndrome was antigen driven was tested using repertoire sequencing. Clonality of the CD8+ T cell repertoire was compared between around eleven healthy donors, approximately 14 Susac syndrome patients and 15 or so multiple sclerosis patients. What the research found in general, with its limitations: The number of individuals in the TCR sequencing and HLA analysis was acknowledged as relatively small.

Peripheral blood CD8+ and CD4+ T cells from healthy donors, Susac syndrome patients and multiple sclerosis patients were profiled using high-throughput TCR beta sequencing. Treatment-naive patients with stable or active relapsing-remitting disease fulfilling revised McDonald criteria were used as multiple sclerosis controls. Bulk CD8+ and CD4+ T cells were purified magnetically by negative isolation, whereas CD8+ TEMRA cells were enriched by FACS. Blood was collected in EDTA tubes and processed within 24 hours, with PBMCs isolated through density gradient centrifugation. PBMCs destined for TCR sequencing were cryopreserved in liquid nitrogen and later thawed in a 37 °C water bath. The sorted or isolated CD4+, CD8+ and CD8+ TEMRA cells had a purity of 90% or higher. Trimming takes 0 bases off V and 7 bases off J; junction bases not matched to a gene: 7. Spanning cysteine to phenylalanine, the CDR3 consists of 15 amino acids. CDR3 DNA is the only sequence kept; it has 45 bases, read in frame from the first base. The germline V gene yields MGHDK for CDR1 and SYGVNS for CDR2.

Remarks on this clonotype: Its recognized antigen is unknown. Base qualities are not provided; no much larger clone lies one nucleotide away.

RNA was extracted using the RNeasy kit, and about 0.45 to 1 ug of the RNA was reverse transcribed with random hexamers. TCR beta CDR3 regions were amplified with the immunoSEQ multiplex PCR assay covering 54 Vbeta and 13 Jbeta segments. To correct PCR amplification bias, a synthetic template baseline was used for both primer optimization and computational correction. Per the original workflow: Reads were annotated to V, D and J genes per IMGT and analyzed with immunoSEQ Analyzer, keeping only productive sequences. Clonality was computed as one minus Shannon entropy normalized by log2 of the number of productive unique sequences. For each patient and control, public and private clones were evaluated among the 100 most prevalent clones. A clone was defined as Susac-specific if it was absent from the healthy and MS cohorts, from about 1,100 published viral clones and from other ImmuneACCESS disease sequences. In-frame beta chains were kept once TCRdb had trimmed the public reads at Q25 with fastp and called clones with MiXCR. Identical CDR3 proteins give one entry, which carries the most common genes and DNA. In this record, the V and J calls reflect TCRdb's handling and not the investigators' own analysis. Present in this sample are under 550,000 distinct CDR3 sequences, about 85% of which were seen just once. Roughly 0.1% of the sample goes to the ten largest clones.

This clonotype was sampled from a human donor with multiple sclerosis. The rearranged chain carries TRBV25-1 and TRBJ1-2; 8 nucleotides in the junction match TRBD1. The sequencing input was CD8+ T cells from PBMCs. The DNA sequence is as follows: TGTGCCAGCAGTGAATATTTCAGGGGGCGGTCTGGCTACACCTTC. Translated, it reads CASSEYFRGRSGYTF.